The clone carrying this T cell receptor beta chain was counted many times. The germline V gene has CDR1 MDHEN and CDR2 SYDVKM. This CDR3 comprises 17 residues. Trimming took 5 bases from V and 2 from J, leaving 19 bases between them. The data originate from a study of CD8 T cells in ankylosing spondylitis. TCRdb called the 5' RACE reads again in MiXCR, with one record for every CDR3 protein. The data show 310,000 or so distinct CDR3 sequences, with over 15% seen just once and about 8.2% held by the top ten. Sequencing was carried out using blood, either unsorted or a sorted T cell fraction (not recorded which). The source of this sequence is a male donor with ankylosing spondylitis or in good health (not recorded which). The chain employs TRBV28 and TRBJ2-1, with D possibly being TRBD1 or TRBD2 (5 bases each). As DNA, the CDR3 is TGTGCCAGCAGTACCCCATCCCAGGGACGGACCTACAATGAGCAGTTCTTC. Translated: CASSTPSQGRTYNEQFF.